The present TCR beta chain was sequenced within a study of blood T cells in healthy people across ages (dated by TCRdb to about 2015). Notes on the research overall: In model experiments, template switching captured about one uniquely barcoded TCR beta cDNA molecule for every two T cells. Age-related changes in TCR beta repertoire diversity were measured in the study by deep sequencing normalized with unique cDNA molecular identifiers. The donors were divided into four age groups: young (average around 17 years), middle-aged (approximately 39), aged (approximately 62) and long-lived (about 84). To avoid experimental bias, donors of different ages were distributed randomly across sequencing lanes. Two additional independent replicas of 1 million unique cDNA reads from the same blood draw were analyzed for two donors (one aged 18 to 30 and one aged 80 or older).

Findings and caveats that apply to the study as a whole: The CMV infection status of donors was not known, potentially confounding age-related changes in expanded clonotypes. Since profiling was done on bulk unsorted PBMCs, naive and antigen-experienced compartments could not be conclusively compared. Observed TCR beta diversity per million T cells fell roughly linearly with age, and a significant reduction was already apparent by age approximately 40. Estimates of total diversity based on one million sequenced T cells were regarded as lower bounds and as underestimates. A strong correlation was found between observed TCR beta diversity and the percentage of naive T cells measured by flow cytometry. Compared with the aged group, the long-lived group had more naive CD4+ T cells, fewer expanded clones and increased TCR diversity, suggesting age selection.

From a lookup of the germline V gene (reference sequence), CDR1 and CDR2 are LNHNV and YYDKDF. Counted from cysteine to phenylalanine, this CDR3 has 16 amino acids. The retained sequence is limited to the CDR3, 48 bases, with the frame set at the first base. This clonotype was counted a few times. Its antigen remains undetermined. Base qualities were left out, and no much larger clone turns up one base away. Systemically healthy Caucasian individuals from Russia, 35 to 50 in total and aged roughly 6 to 100 years, were included as donors. Around 10 milliliters of peripheral blood were collected from each donor into EDTA-treated Vacutainer tubes. Ficoll-Paque density-gradient centrifugation was used to isolate PBMCs, with at least 6 million obtained per sample. Trizol reagent was used to extract total RNA from the PBMCs, yielding at least 5.5 micrograms per sample. For every donor, flow cytometry on a PBMC aliquot measured the percentage of naive CD45RAhigh/CD27high T cells.

Libraries were constructed by 5' RACE. These reads were obtained on an Illumina HiSeq 2500. A second PCR of roughly 7 to 12 cycles was performed with a sample-barcoded 5' primer and a J-beta primer mix. A template-switch 5' adaptor carrying 12 random nucleotides introduced a unique molecular identifier onto each TCR beta cDNA molecule. Each sample yielded at least 2.5 million CDR3-containing paired-end reads. All of the RNA was converted into first-strand cDNA using the Mint cDNA synthesis kit, with a TRBC-specific oligonucleotide serving as the primer. After uracil-DNA glycosylase treatment, a first 18-cycle PCR used universal primers M1SS and BC2_uni_R on all cDNA. The authors' analysis ran thus. Normalization of each sample was performed by random selection of 1 million high-quality reads, each carrying a distinct molecular identifier. Reads with shared molecular identifiers were discarded instead of being binned into consensus sequences. CDR3 identification, clonotype clustering and error correction used MiTCR with a Q25 quality threshold and the strictest error-elimination algorithm. A nonparametric unseen species model using Euler transformation provided a lower-bound estimate of total TCR beta diversity. The raw public data were reprocessed by TCRdb itself: fastp quality trimming at Q25, MiXCR clonotype calling, in-frame beta chains only. Rows merge per CDR3 protein into single entries with the most common DNA and genes. These V and J calls rely on TCRdb rather than the paper's analysis. The sample has fewer than 700,000 distinct CDR3 sequences on record, 35% to 50% of them singletons. Approximately 29% of the sample is taken by the ten largest.

The sequencing sample was made of blood. Recombination connected TRBV15 to TRBJ2-7; too little of a D gene remains to name it. The J call is doubtful: the DNA matches TRBJ2-4 better. The TCR comes from a man older than 75 in good health. The DNA sequence follows: TGTGCCACCACCGAGGAGAGTGTGACAACCAAAAACATTCAGTACTTC. Its translation is CATTEESVTTKNIQYF.